Listed below are T cell receptor beta chains from one sample, sequenced in a study of blood T cell repertoires in COVID-19. Clones were read by immunoSEQ multiplex PCR, and TCRdb kept only the in-frame ones, dropping some. The sample has 120,000 to 150,000 clones, roughly 90% seen once. What was sequenced was peripheral blood. Receptors originate from a human donor in a cohort sampled during active COVID-19. The CDR3 runs from the conserved cysteine through the conserved F or W.

TRBV6-5	TRBJ2-7	CASSPDSPIRYEQYF
TRBV6-4	TRBJ2-1	CASSNSSGLYNEQFF
TRBV11-2	TRBJ2-3	CASSLVRGTDTQYF
TRBV6-6	TRBJ2-3	CASSYLRQSTDTQYF
TRBV6-6	TRBJ1-2	CASSLDSNYGYTF
TRBV21-1	TRBJ2-1	CASSKGRDSSYNEQFF
TRBV6-5	TRBJ1-2	CASTLRWTDPYGYTF
TRBV28	TRBJ2-7	CASTPSGPLYEQYF
TRBV6-4	TRBJ1-2	CASSDSLRDKYGYTF
TRBV11-3	TRBJ2-7	CASSSTITSGQKGCIYEQYF
TRBV4-1	TRBJ1-5	CASSPESGLGNQPQHF
TRBV5-6	TRBJ2-1	CASTRTLGLGEQFF
TRBV5-8	TRBJ2-7	CASTYWRVGSYEQYF
TRBV6-2/TRBV6-3	TRBJ1-1	CASSRRPRKGGTEAFF
TRBV19	TRBJ2-2	CASSTRDFLEITGELFF
TRBV6-5	TRBJ2-3	CASSRTATDTQYF
TRBV2	TRBJ2-1	CASRRLAGEYNEQFF
TRBV5-1	TRBJ1-5	CASSPQGSSNQPQHF
TRBV11-2	TRBJ2-1	CASSLDQAALF
TRBV7-9	TRBJ2-1	CASSLSGGSYNEQFF
TRBV24-1	TRBJ2-1	CATSDPLDRGGHEQFF
TRBV6-5	TRBJ1-1	CASKRDRREGTEAFF
TRBV29-1	TRBJ1-3	CSVGSGAGNTIYF
TRBV4-1	TRBJ2-2	CASSLGTSVGELFF
TRBV5-5	TRBJ1-3	CASSGGHGSGNTIYF
TRBV6-2/TRBV6-3	TRBJ2-5	CASSYVRRETQYF
TRBV5-1	TRBJ2-5	CASSTQGETQYF